This T cell receptor beta chain was identified during a study of blood T cell repertoires in COVID-19. Original handling: Estimated nucleated cell counts came from reference gene primer amplification. This table comes from immunoSEQ multiplex PCR, and its TCRdb copy is limited to in-frame clones, with some not included. V and J calls and clone size follow that table, whereas D and trimming were derived from the DNA. The sample includes fewer than 250,000 clones, around 81% of them seen just once. V shed 7 bases and J shed 7 bases, with 14 bases lying between them. Per germline, CDR1 SNHLY and CDR2 FYNNEI. The CDR3 runs to 13 residues.

The chain employs TRBV2 and TRBJ1-5; maybe TRBD1 (6 bases). The source material was peripheral blood. The TCR sequence derives from an older woman with active or convalescent COVID-19. Here the CDR3 DNA reads TGTGCCAGCACAGGGGAGTTTCAACAGCCCCAGCATTTT. The encoded protein is CASTGEFQQPQHF. Together with reference TRBV2 and TRBJ1-5, the CDR3 gives the full variable domain: EPEVTQTPSHQVTQMGQEVILRCVPISNHLYFYWYRQILGQKVEFLVSFYNNEISEKSEIFDDQFSVERPDGSNFTLKIRSTKLEDSAMYFCASTGEFQQPQHFGDGTRLSIL.